Presented here are 15 T cell receptor beta chains from one specimen sequenced in a study of shared clonotypes between healthy human individuals. Here immunoSEQ multiplex PCR was the method, and the copy in TCRdb shows in-frame clones only, minus some. The data show millions of clones, 85% to 95% seen once. The specimen sequenced was naive CD4+ T cells sorted from blood. Described subset: CD45RA+ positively selected. All receptors derive from a man aged 18 to 30 in good health.

V and J are TRBV28 and TRBJ2-4; D is unresolved. Germline V CDR1 and CDR2: MDHEN, SYDVKM. Trimming shortened V by 3 bases and J by 2 bases, and 17 bases separated the two germline ends. CDR3 length: 17 residues. CDR3 residues: CASSFLIEDWTKNIQYF. As DNA, the CDR3 is TGTGCCAGCAGTTTCCTCATAGAGGATTGGACCAAAAACATTCAGTACTTC.

The chain couples TRBV28 to TRBJ2-3, with D unresolved. The CDR3 extends over 16 amino acids. Germline V lookup: CDR1 MDHEN, CDR2 SYDVKM. The ends were cut back, 4 bases at V and 4 bases at J, with 18 bases in the middle. CDR3: CASSSQLGPRADTQYF. The CDR3 DNA reads as TGTGCCAGCAGTTCCCAATTGGGCCCAAGGGCAGATACGCAGTATTTT.

V is TRBV4-1 and J is TRBJ1-5, with 8 bases fitting TRBD1. This CDR3 is built from 16 residues. Per the germline V gene, CDR1 is MGHRA and CDR2 is YSYEKL. After removal of 3 bases from V and 6 bases from J, the junction contained 10 bases not matched to a gene. The CDR3 here is CASSHASGQAPQPQHF. DNA of the CDR3: TGCGCCAGCAGCCATGCCTCGGGACAGGCTCCTCAGCCCCAGCATTTT.

For this clone: Possible read error: a much larger clone is one base away. This sample includes further DNA sequences coding for the same CDR3. The chain is built from TRBV15 and TRBJ2-2; D is unclear. There are 14 residues in the CDR3. Germline values: CDR1 LNHNV, CDR2 YYDKDF (reference sequence). With 1 base removed from V and 1 base from J, the gap between germline ends came to 4 bases. This CDR3 reads CATSRGGNTGELFF. The CDR3 nucleotides read TGTGCCACCAGCAGAGGGGGGAACACCGGGGAGCTGTTTTTT. The full variable domain, rest sourced from reference TRBV15 and TRBJ2-2, is DAMVIQNPRYQVTQFGKPVTLSCSQTLNHNVMYWYQQKSSQAPKLLFHYYDKDFNNEADTPDNFQSRRPNTSFCFLDIRSPGLGDTAMYLCATSRGGNTGELFFGEGSRLTVL.

V gene TRBV10-3 combines with J gene TRBJ2-3; maybe TRBD2 (5 bases). Per the germline V gene, CDR1 is ENHRY and CDR2 is SYGVKD. There are 11 residues in the CDR3. V lost 8 bases to trimming and J lost 6 bases, with 9 bases between them. The CDR3, as DNA: TGTGCCATCGGACTGTTGGATACGCAGTATTTT. It is translated as CAIGLLDTQYF.

The chain joins TRBV10-3 to TRBJ2-2; TRBD1 matches at 8 bases. Germline-derived CDR1 and CDR2 are ENHRY and SYGVKD. The CDR3 runs to 14 residues. The V gene end was trimmed by 10 bases and the J gene end by 0 bases; junction bases not matched to a gene: 4. The CDR3 nucleotides are TGTGCCACACAGGGGGTGGCGAACACCGGGGAGCTGTTTTTT. As protein: CATQGVANTGELFF.

The CDR3 is CASSVASGQGNGYTF. CDR3 coding DNA: TGTGCCAGCAGCGTAGCGAGTGGACAGGGTAATGGCTACACCTTC. The genes are TRBV9 and TRBJ1-2, with 8 positions matching TRBD1. The CDR3 runs 15 residues. Trimming at V came to 0 bases and at J to 6 bases, leaving 7 bases not matched to a gene. CDR1 is SGDLS and CDR2 is YYNGEE in the germline V gene.

The chain uses TRBV5-1 and TRBJ2-1, with 8 nucleotides matching TRBD2. Germline CDR1 is SGHRS and CDR2 is YFSETQ. The CDR3 extends over 15 amino acids. V lost 4 bases to trimming and J lost 5 bases; unmatched junction nucleotides: 8. The CDR3 DNA sequence: TGCGCCAGCAGCCCAGTGAGCGGGGGAAACAATGAGCAGTTCTTC. Protein product: CASSPVSGGNNEQFF.

This clone has at least ten counts. Other nucleotide sequences from this sample produce the same CDR3. The chain couples TRBV10-3 to TRBJ1-2; no clear D. Germline loops: CDR1 ENHRY, CDR2 SYGVKD. The CDR3 sequence is 14 residues long. V was cut by 2 bases and J by 0 bases, with 7 bases left in between. The CDR3 sequence is CAISESGANYGYTF. CDR3 in DNA: TGTGCCATCAGTGAGAGTGGGGCTAACTATGGCTACACCTTC.

The sample holds one count of this clone. At one boundary the junction diverges from the germline segment, which might be a read error. This chain uses TRBV7-2 with TRBJ1-4, with 7 bases identical to TRBD1. Germline CDR1 and CDR2: SGHTA and FQGNSA. The CDR3 sequence is 16 residues long. The CDR3 here is CASSIAQGGFNEKLFF. CDR3 DNA: TGTGCCAGCAGCATAGCGCAGGGGGGTTTTAATGAAAAACTGTTTTTT.

The rearrangement uses TRBV18 and TRBJ2-1; the D call may be TRBD1 or TRBD2 (6 bases each). The germline gives CDR1 KGHSH, CDR2 LQKENI. V gave up 1 base and J gave up 8 bases, with 18 bases separating them. The CDR3 loop spans 16 amino acids. The DNA for the CDR3 is TGTGCCAGCTCACCACGGGGGGCCCTCCTGCACTATGAGCAGTTCTTC. Its translation: CASSPRGALLHYEQFF.

The V gene is TRBV2, the J gene TRBJ1-2, with TRBD1 as a possible D gene (5 bases). CDR1 is SNHLY, CDR2 FYNNEI, per germline. The CDR3 loop spans 16 amino acids. V was cut by 1 base and J by 1 base, with 13 bases left in between. CDR3 DNA: TGTGCCAGCAGTGAAGGCCGGTCAGGGATTAACTATGGCTACACCTTC. As protein: CASSEGRSGINYGYTF.

Notes on this clone: Other DNA sequences of this sample code for an identical CDR3. The chain links TRBV6-1 to TRBJ2-7, with D perhaps assigned TRBD1 or TRBD2 (5 bases each). The V gene lost 0 bases and the J gene lost 5 bases, with 11 bases spanning the gap. Germline lookup yields CDR1 MNHNS and CDR2 SASEGT. The CDR3 runs to 14 residues. The CDR3 DNA sequence: TGTGCCAGCAGTGAAGCGCTTCGAGGGGACGAGCAGTACTTC. Translation gives CASSEALRGDEQYF.

The J gene is TRBJ1-2, the V gene TRBV18; possibly TRBD1 for D (6 bases). The CDR3 runs 15 residues. Trimming removed 2 bases at V and 4 bases at J, with 14 bases between. Germline values: CDR1 KGHSH, CDR2 LQKENI. CDR3 DNA sequence: TGTGCCAGCTCACCAACCGGGACACAACTCTATGGCTACACCTTC. Its translation: CASSPTGTQLYGYTF.

The V call is TRBV7-8, the J call TRBJ2-3; D gene ambiguous. V was clipped by 8 bases and J by 2 bases, with 5 bases between them. The CDR3 runs 11 residues. Germline V gene lookup returns CDR1 SGHVS and CDR2 FQNEAQ. CDR3 in amino acids: CASGHTDTQYF. The CDR3 DNA sequence: TGTGCCAGCGGGCACACAGATACGCAGTATTTT.